The 4 T cell receptor beta chains below all came from one sample that was sequenced in a study of T cells in narcolepsy. Repertoires were generated with immunoSEQ multiplex PCR, while TCRdb's copy carries only in-frame clones and drops some. Here the sample spans nearly 35,000 clones, 80% being singletons. Sequencing was performed on memory (CD45RA-) CD4+ T cells from blood. The receptors shown here come from a human donor in good health.

This clone has only a few counts. The rearrangement joins TRBV30 to TRBJ1-2; maybe TRBD1 (5 bases). The ends were cut back, 2 bases at V and 2 bases at J, with 15 bases in the middle. The CDR3 length is 15 residues. CDR1 is GTSNPN and CDR2 is SVGIG in the germline V gene (reference sequence). CDR3 DNA sequence: TGTGCCTGGAGTCCTTCGACAGAAATAAACTATGGCTACACCTTC. This translates into CAWSPSTEINYGYTF.

This clone was observed a handful of times. This chain joins TRBV7-9 and TRBJ2-7; D perhaps matches TRBD1 (5 bases). Per germline, CDR1 SEHNR and CDR2 FQNEAQ (reference sequence). This CDR3 comprises 15 residues. The ends were cut back, 0 bases at V and 3 bases at J, with 12 bases in the middle. CDR3 sequence reads: CASSLAAGFIYEQYF. The CDR3 nucleotides read TGTGCCAGCAGCTTAGCGGCAGGGTTCATCTACGAGCAGTACTTC.

Of note for this clone: Distinct nucleotide sequences in the sample also encode this CDR3. This chain connects TRBV7-9 to TRBJ2-3; the D gene is possibly TRBD2 (5 bases). CDR3 length: 11 residues. CDR1 SEHNR and CDR2 FQNEAQ come from the germline V gene (reference sequence). V was cut by 10 bases and J by 5 bases, with 10 bases left in between. DNA for the CDR3: TGTGCCACCCCCCGGGGAGATACGCAGTATTTT. It specifies CATPRGDTQYF.

Concerning this clone itself: The sample has other DNA sequences that encode this CDR3 too. V is TRBV18 and J is TRBJ2-7; the D gene could be TRBD1 or TRBD2 (5 bases each). Trimming shortened V by 2 bases and J by 3 bases, and 5 bases separated the two germline ends. CDR3 length: 12 amino acids. Germline CDR1 is KGHSH and CDR2 is LQKENI. The CDR3 bases are TGTGCCAGCTCACCAGGGGGCTACGAGCAGTACTTC. This sequence encodes CASSPGGYEQYF.